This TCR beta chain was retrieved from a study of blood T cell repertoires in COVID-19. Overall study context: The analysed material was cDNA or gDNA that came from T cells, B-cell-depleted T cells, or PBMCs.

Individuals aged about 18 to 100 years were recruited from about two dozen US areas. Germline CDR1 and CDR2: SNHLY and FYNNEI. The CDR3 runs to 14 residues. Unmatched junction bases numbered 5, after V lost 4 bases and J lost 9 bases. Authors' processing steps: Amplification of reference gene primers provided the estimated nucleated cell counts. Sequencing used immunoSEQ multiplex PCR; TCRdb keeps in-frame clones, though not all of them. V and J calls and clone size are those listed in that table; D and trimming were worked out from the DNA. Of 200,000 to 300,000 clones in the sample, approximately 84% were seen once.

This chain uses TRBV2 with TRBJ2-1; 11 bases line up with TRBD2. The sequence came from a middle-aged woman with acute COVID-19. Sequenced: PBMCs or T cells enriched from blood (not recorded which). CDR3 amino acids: CASSATSGRLEQFF. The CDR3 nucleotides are TGTGCCAGCAGTGCAACTAGCGGGAGACTTGAGCAGTTCTTC.